These T cell receptor beta chains were read from a single sample in a study of radiation and T cells in renal cell carcinoma. Libraries were prepared by immunoSEQ multiplex PCR; TCRdb keeps only in-frame clonotypes and omits some of them. The data hold about 120,000 clones, with roughly four fifths observed a single time. The input for sequencing was blood, taken from a patient whose treatment included radiotherapy and nephrectomy. The receptors derive from a man in his forties or fifties with renal cell carcinoma. Both conserved end residues are trimmed from each CDR3. Fields, in order: D gene, J gene, V gene, CDR3 protein. The D gene is left open where the match is weak.

>TRBD2|TRBJ2-7|TRBV10-1
ASSTGSGEGYEQY
>-|TRBJ1-2|TRBV6-1
ASQGFYYGYT
>TRBD1|TRBJ2-2|TRBV27
ASKRQGGTELF
>-|TRBJ2-7|TRBV6-1
ASQYHHRESYEQY
>TRBD2|TRBJ2-7|TRBV28
ASSTLGSGLGLHEQY
>-|TRBJ2-2|TRBV2
ASRSGQSGNAGELF
>TRBD2|TRBJ2-1|TRBV7-2
ASSLGPSGAYNEQF
>TRBD2|TRBJ2-7|TRBV2
ASSDSGTYEQY
>-|TRBJ1-2|TRBV5-1
ASSLAGPGSYGYT
>TRBD2|TRBJ2-3|TRBV4-1
ASSQGTRSTDTQY
>-|TRBJ2-7|TRBV2
ASSRWEEQY
>-|TRBJ2-1|TRBV15
ATSGRVVYNEQF
>TRBD1|TRBJ1-1|TRBV4-1
ASIDGQGLQPSTEAF
>-|TRBJ2-7|TRBV28
ASSLGREGEQY
>-|TRBJ1-2|TRBV10-1
ASSRAFMGPYGYT
>TRBD1|TRBJ2-1|TRBV19
ASTHRRGLEQF
>TRBD1|TRBJ1-2|TRBV23-1
ASSQTATGGHYGYT
>TRBD2|TRBJ2-1|TRBV30
AWSHPGLAGGPYNEQF
>-|TRBJ2-7|TRBV5-1
ASRSGTTSYEQY
>TRBD2|TRBJ2-5|TRBV2
ASSGRRGRWETQY
>-|TRBJ1-3|TRBV6-5
ASSLGSSGNTIY
>-|TRBJ2-2|TRBV21-1
ASSKWRDETGELF
>-|TRBJ2-7|TRBV6-5
ASSFRDGYEQY
>-|TRBJ1-2|TRBV27
ASSPAGVGGYT
>-|TRBJ1-1|TRBV7-2
ASSLGVDLEAF
>-|TRBJ2-2|TRBV6-5
ASSLLQGTGELF
>TRBD2|TRBJ2-7|TRBV5-1
ASRPGGGLVYEQY
>TRBD2|TRBJ2-1|TRBV9
ASSVTSGFYNEQF
>TRBD1|TRBJ1-1|TRBV6-5
ASSGQGSSNTEAF
>-|TRBJ1-4|TRBV19
ATSSGLANEKLF
>-|TRBJ1-5|TRBV28
ASSSTGTWDSNQPQH
>-|TRBJ2-1|TRBV6-5
ASSSTGAHNEQF
>TRBD1|TRBJ2-5|TRBV5-8
ASSRDSYQETQY